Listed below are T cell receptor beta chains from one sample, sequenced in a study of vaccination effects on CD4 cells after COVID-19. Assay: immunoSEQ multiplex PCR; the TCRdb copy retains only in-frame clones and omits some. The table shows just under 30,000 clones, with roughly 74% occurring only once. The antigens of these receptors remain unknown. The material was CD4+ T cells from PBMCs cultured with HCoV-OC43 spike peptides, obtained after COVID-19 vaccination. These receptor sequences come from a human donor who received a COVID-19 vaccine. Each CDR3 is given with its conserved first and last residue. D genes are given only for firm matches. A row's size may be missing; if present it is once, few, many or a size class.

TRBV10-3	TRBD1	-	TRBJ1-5	CAISPGQGYNQPQHF	TGTGCCATCAGTCCCGGACAGGGTTACAATCAGCCCCAGCATTTT
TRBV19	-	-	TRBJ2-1	CASSSDRTYNEQFF	TGTGCCAGTAGTAGCGATAGGACCTACAATGAGCAGTTCTTC
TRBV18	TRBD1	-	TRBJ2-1	CASSPTGTQRNEQFF	TGTGCCAGCTCCCCGACAGGGACCCAGCGCAATGAGCAGTTCTTC
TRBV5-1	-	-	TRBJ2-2	CASSLTQNTGELFF	TGCGCCAGCAGCTTGACCCAGAACACCGGGGAGCTGTTTTTT
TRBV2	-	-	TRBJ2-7	CASSEAGVGEQYF	TGTGCCAGCAGTGAAGCGGGGGTGGGCGAGCAGTACTTC
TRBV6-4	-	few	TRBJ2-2	CASSVVGDTGELFF	TGTGCCAGCAGTGTAGTGGGGGACACCGGGGAGCTGTTTTTT
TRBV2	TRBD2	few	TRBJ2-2	CASSKTSNTGELFF	TGTGCCAGCAGTAAGACTAGCAACACCGGGGAGCTGTTTTTT
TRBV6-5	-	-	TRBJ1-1	CASSPAINTEAFF	TGTGCCAGCAGCCCGGCCATAAACACTGAAGCTTTCTTT
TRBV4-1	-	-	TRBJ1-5	CASSQVEVTVGQPQHF	TGCGCCAGCAGCCAAGTAGAGGTAACGGTTGGCCAGCCCCAGCATTTT
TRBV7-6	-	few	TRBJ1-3	CASSLRGTYSSGNTIYF	TGTGCCAGCAGCTTACGGGGAACTTACAGCTCTGGAAACACCATATATTTT
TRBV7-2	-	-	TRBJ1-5	CASSVRDGNQPQHF	TGTGCCAGCAGTGTCCGGGATGGCAATCAGCCCCAGCATTTT
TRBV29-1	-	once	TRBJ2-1	CSVGNYNEQFF	TGCAGCGTTGGGAACTACAATGAGCAGTTCTTC
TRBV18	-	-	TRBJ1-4	CASSPKGTNEKLFF	TGTGCCAGCTCACCAAAGGGGACGAATGAAAAACTGTTTTTT
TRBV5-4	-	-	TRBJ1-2	CASSLVRTDVYGYTF	TGTGCCAGCAGCTTGGTGCGGACAGACGTCTATGGCTACACCTTC
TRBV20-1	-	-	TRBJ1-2	CSASEGYGYTF	TGCAGTGCTAGTGAGGGCTATGGCTACACCTTC
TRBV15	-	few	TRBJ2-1	CATSPLSGASSSYNEQFF	TGTGCCACCAGTCCATTAAGCGGCGCTTCAAGCTCCTACAATGAGCAGTTCTTC
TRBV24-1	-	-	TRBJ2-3	CATSDPGVDTQYF	TGTGCCACCAGTGATCCGGGGGTGGATACGCAGTATTTT
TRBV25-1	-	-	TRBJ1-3	CASSYGSARGNTIYF	TGTGCCAGCAGTTATGGGTCCGCAAGAGGAAACACCATATATTTT
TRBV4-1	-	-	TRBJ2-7	CASSQRLTGTTTSYEQYF	TGCGCCAGCAGCCAAAGACTGACCGGGACAACGACTTCCTACGAGCAGTACTTC
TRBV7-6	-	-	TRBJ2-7	CASSLVEGGGYEQYF	TGTGCCAGCAGCTTAGTTGAGGGCGGCGGGTACGAGCAGTACTTC
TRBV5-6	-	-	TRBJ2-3	CASSKRLVGTTDTQYF	TGTGCCAGCAGCAAGCGACTAGTTGGCACCACAGATACGCAGTATTTT
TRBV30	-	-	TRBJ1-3	CAWWAGSSGNTIYF	TGTGCCTGGTGGGCGGGGAGCTCTGGAAACACCATATATTTT
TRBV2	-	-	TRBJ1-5	CASSADIGYNQPQHF	TGTGCCAGCAGTGCGGACATCGGGTATAATCAGCCCCAGCATTTT
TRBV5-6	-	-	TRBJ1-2	CASSLESPGSYGYTF	TGTGCCAGCAGCTTGGAGTCACCTGGGAGCTATGGCTACACCTTC
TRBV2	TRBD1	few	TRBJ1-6	CASRKFQGGSPLHF	TGTGCCAGCAGGAAATTCCAGGGGGGTTCACCCCTCCACTTT
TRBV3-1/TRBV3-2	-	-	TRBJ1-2	CASSPSPNYGYTF	TGTGCCAGCAGCCCCTCCCCTAACTATGGCTACACCTTC
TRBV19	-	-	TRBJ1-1	CASRSWTEAFF	TGTGCCAGTCGGAGTTGGACTGAAGCTTTCTTT
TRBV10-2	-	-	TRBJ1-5	CASSPGHLTIGGNQPQHF	TGCGCCAGCAGCCCGGGACATCTTACCATAGGGGGCAATCAGCCCCAGCATTTT
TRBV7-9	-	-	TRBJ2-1	CASSRHKGAGADEQFF	TGTGCCAGCAGCCGTCACAAAGGGGCGGGGGCTGATGAGCAGTTCTTC
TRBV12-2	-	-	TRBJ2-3	CASRLLLRGGGAADTQYF	TGTGCAAGTCGCTTACTCCTACGCGGCGGGGGGGCGGCAGATACGCAGTATTTT
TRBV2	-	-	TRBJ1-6	CASASWGALHF	TGTGCCAGCGCGTCTTGGGGAGCCCTCCACTTT
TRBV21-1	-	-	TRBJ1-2	CATRNRTLGFNYGYTF	TGTGCCACCAGAAACAGGACCCTCGGTTTTAACTATGGCTACACCTTC
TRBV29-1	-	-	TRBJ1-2	CSVQRGRYGYTF	TGCAGCGTCCAGAGGGGCAGGTATGGCTACACCTTC
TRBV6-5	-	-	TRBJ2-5	CASSYSAKTQETQYF	TGTGCCAGCAGTTACTCCGCTAAGACCCAAGAGACCCAGTACTTC
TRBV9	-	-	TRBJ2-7	CASSVEGSSYEQYF	TGTGCCAGCAGCGTAGAGGGTAGCTCCTACGAGCAGTACTTC
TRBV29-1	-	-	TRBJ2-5	CSVEGTPGGASETQYF	TGCAGCGTTGAAGGGACCCCAGGGGGGGCCAGCGAGACCCAGTACTTC
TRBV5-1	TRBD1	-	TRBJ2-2	CASSTTGARDTGELFF	TGCGCCAGCAGCACCACAGGGGCGCGTGACACCGGGGAGCTGTTTTTT
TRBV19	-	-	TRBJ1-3	CASSINRGSSLSGNTIYF	TGTGCCAGTAGTATAAACCGGGGGAGTTCACTCTCTGGAAACACCATATATTTT
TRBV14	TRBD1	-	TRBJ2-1	CASRRDSLYNEQFF	TGTGCCAGCAGACGGGACAGCCTTTACAATGAGCAGTTCTTC
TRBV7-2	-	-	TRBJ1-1	CASSLMGGNTEAFF	TGTGCCAGCAGCTTGATGGGGGGGAACACTGAAGCTTTCTTT
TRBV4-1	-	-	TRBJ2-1	CASSQDRDSGLPSYNEQFF	TGCGCCAGCAGCCAAGACCGGGACTCCGGCCTACCATCCTACAATGAGCAGTTCTTC
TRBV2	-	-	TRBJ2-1	CASREADVNEQFF	TGTGCCAGCAGGGAAGCGGACGTCAATGAGCAGTTCTTC
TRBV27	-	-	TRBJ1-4	CASSLGGVNEKLFF	TGTGCCAGCAGTTTAGGTGGGGTGAATGAAAAACTGTTTTTT
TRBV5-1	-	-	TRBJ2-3	CASSLVPETSTDTQYF	TGCGCCAGCAGCTTGGTTCCAGAGACTAGCACAGATACGCAGTATTTT
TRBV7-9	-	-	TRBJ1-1	CASSWQGRGTEAFF	TGTGCCAGCAGCTGGCAGGGAAGGGGCACTGAAGCTTTCTTT
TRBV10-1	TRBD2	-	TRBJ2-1	CASRGTSGGYYNEQFF	TGCGCCAGCAGGGGGACTAGCGGGGGGTACTACAATGAGCAGTTCTTC